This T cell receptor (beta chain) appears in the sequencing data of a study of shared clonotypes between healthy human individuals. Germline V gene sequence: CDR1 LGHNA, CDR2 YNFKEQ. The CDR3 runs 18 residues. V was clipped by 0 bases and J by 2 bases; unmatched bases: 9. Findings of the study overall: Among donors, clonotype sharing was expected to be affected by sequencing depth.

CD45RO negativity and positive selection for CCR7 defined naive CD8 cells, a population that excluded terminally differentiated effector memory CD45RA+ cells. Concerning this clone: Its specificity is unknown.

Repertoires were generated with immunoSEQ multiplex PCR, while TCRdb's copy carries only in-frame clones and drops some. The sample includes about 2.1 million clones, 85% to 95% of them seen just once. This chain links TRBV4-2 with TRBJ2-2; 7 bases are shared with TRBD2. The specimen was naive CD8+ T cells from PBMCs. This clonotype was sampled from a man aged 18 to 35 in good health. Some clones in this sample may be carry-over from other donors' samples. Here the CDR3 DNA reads TGTGCCAGCAGCCAAGACGGAGGGGAGGGCTTAAACACCGGGGAGCTGTTTTTT. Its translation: CASSQDGGEGLNTGELFF.